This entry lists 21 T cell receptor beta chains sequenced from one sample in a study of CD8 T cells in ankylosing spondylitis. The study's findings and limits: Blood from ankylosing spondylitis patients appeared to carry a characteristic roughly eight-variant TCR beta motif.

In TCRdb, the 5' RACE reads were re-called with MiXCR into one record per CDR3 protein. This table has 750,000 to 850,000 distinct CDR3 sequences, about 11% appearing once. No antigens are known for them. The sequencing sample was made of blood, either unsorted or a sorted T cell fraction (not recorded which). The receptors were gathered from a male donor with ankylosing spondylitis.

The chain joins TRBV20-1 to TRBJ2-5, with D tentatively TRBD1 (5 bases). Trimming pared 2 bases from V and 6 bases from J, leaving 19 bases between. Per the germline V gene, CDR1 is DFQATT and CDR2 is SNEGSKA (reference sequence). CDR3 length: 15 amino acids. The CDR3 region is CSARLLGPLSQTQYF. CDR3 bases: TGCAGTGCTAGATTGTTGGGGCCCTTGTCCCAGACCCAGTACTTC.

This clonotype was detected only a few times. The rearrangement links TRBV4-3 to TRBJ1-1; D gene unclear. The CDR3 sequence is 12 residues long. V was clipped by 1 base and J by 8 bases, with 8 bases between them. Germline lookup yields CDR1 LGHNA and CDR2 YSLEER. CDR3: CASSQGVAEAFF. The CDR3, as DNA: TGCGCCAGCAGCCAAGGGGTGGCGGAAGCTTTCTTT.

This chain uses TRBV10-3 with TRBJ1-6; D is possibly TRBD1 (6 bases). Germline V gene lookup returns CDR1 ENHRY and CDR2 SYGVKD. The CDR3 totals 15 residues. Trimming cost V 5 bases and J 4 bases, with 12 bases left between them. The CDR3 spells CAISRTADYNSPLHF. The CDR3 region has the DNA TGTGCCATCAGTCGGACAGCGGATTATAATTCACCCCTCCACTTT.

Here the CDR3 reads CASSHRAGDGYTF. The CDR3 nucleotides are TGTGCCAGCAGCCACCGGGCTGGCGATGGCTACACCTTC. The chain uses TRBV6-1 and TRBJ1-2, with unresolved D. The CDR3 contains 13 residues. Per the germline V gene, CDR1 is MNHNS and CDR2 is SASEGT. Deletions cut 6 bases from V and 6 bases from J, with 14 bases between.

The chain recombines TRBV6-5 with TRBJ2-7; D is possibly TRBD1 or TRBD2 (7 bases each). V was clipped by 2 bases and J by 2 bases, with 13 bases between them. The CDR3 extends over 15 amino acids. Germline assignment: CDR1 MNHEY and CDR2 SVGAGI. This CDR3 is CASSYQGGTTYEQYF. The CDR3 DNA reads TGTGCCAGCAGTTACCAGGGGGGGACTACCTACGAGCAGTACTTC.

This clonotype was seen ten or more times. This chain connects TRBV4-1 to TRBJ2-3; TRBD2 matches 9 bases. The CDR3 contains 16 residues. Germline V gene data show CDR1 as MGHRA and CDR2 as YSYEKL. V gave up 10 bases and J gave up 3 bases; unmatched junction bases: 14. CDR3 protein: CAISYPLAGETDTQYF. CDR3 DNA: TGCGCCATCTCCTACCCATTAGCGGGAGAGACAGATACGCAGTATTTT.

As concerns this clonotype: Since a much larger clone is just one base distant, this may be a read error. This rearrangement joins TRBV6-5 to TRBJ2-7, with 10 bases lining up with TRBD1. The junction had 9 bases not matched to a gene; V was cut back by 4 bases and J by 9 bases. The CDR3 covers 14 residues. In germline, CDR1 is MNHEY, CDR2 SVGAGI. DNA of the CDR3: TGTGCCAGCAGTTTTCCGGGACAGGGGACGAGGCAGTACTTC. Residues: CASSFPGQGTRQYF.

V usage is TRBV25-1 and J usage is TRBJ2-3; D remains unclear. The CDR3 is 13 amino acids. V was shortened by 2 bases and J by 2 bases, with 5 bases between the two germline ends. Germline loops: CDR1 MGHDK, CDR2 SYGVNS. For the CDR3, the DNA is TGTGCCAGCAGTGAACCTAACACAGATACGCAGTATTTT. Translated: CASSEPNTDTQYF.

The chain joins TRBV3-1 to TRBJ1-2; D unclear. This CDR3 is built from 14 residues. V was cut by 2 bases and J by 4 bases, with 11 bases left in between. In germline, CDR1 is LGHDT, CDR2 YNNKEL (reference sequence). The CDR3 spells CASSQRPISYGYTF. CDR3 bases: TGTGCCAGCAGCCAAAGACCGATATCCTATGGCTACACCTTC.

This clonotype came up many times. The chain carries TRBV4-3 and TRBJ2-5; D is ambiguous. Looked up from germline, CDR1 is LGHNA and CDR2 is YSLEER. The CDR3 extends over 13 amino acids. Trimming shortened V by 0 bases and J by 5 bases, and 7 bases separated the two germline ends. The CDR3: CASSQDTRETQYF. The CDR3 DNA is TGCGCCAGCAGCCAAGATACGAGGGAGACCCAGTACTTC.

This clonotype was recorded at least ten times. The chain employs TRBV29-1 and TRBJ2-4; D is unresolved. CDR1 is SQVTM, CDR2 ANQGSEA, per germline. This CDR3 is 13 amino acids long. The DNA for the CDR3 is TGCAGTGTCAGACTGCTAGCCAAAAACATTCAGTACTTC. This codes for CSVRLLAKNIQYF.

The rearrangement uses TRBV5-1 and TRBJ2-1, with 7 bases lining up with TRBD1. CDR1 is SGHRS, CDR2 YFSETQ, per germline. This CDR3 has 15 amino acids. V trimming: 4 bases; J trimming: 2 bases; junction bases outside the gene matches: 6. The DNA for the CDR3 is TGCGCCAGCAGCGTCTCGGGACAGCCCTACAATGAGCAGTTCTTC. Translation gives CASSVSGQPYNEQFF. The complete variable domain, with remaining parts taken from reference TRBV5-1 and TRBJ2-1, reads KAGVTQTPRYLIKTRGQQVTLSCSPISGHRSVSWYQQTPGQGLQFLFEYFSETQRNKGNFPGRFSGRQFSNSRSEMNVSTLELGDSALYLCASSVSGQPYNEQFFGPGTRLTVL.

The chain's CDR3 is CASSQDLRATWETQYF. Written as DNA, the CDR3 is TGTGCCAGCAGCCAAGATCTCCGCGCCACCTGGGAGACCCAGTACTTC. The J gene is TRBJ2-5, the V gene TRBV4-2; D is unclear. This CDR3 spans 16 amino acids. Germline CDR1 and CDR2: LGHNA and YNFKEQ. Trimming took 0 bases from V and 5 from J, leaving 16 bases between them.

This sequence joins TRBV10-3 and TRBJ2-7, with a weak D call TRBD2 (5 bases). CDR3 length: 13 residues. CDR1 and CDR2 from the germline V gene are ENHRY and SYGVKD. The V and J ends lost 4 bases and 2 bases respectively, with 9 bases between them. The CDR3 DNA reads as TGTGCCATCAGTGGCGCGGGCACCTACGAGCAGTACTTC. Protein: CAISGAGTYEQYF.

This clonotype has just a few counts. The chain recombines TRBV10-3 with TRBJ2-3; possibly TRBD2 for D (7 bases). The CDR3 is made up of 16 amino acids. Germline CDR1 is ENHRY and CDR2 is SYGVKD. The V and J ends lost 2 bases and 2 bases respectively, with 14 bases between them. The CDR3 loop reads CAISEPKGGSTDTQYF. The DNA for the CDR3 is TGTGCCATCAGTGAGCCTAAGGGGGGGTCCACAGATACGCAGTATTTT.

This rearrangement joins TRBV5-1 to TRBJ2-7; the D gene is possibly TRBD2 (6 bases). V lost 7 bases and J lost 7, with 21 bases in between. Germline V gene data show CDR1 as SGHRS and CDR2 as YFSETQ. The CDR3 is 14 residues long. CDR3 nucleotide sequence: TGCGCCAGCGGAGTCGGCGCTATCCGGGGGGAGCAGTACTTC. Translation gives CASGVGAIRGEQYF. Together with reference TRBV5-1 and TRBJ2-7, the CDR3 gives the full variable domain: KAGVTQTPRYLIKTRGQQVTLSCSPISGHRSVSWYQQTPGQGLQFLFEYFSETQRNKGNFPGRFSGRQFSNSRSEMNVSTLELGDSALYLCASGVGAIRGEQYFGPGTRLTVT.

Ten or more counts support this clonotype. The CDR3 nucleotides read TGCAGCGTTGACCCCATAGCGGAGGGAAAAAACATTCAGTACTTC. It yields the protein CSVDPIAEGKNIQYF. The chain links TRBV29-1 to TRBJ2-4; weak D call: TRBD2 (6 bases). The CDR3 is made up of 15 amino acids. Germline-derived CDR1 and CDR2 are SQVTM and ANQGSEA. The ends were cut back, 3 bases at V and 4 bases at J, with 16 bases in the middle. Filled out from reference TRBV29-1 and TRBJ2-4, the complete variable domain reads SAVISQKPSRDICQRGTSLTIQCQVDSQVTMMFWYRQQPGQSLTLIATANQGSEATYESGFVIDKFPISRPNLTFSTLTVSNMSPEDSSIYLCSVDPIAEGKNIQYFGAGTRLSVL.

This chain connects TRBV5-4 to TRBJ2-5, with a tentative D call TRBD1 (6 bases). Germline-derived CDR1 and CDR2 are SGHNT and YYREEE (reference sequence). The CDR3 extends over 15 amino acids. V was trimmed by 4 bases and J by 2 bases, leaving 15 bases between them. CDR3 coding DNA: TGTGCCAGCAGCCCCCCAGGGGTAGGACAAGAGACCCAGTACTTC. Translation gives CASSPPGVGQETQYF. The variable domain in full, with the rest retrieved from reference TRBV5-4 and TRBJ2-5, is ETGVTQSPTHLIKTRGQQVTLRCSSQSGHNTVSWYQQALGQGPQFIFQYYREEENGRGNFPPRFSGLQFPNYSSELNVNALELDDSALYLCASSPPGVGQETQYFGPGTRLLVL.

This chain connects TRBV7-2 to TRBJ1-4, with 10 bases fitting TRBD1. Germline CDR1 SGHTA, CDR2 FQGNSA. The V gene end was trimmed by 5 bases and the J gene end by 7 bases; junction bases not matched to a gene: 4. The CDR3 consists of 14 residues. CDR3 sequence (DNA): TGTGCCAGCAGCGCGACAGGGGGCCTTGAAAAACTGTTTTTT. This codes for CASSATGGLEKLFF.

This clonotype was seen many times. CDR3 in DNA: TGCGCCAGCAGCCGTACAGGGGGAGAAGAAAAACTGTTTTTT. Translating it yields CASSRTGGEEKLFF. The chain links TRBV5-1 to TRBJ1-4, with 8 bases aligning to TRBD1. CDR3 length: 14 amino acids. The J segment lost 8 bases and the V segment lost 4 bases, leaving 7 bases of the junction unmatched. The germline V gene has CDR1 SGHRS and CDR2 YFSETQ.

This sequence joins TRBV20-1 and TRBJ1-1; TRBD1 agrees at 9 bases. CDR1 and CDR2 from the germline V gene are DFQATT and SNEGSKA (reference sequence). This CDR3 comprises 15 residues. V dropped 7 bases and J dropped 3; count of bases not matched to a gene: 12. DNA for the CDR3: TGCAGTGTTCCCGCTTGGGGACAGGGAGACACTGAAGCTTTCTTT. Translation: CSVPAWGQGDTEAFF.